The sample holds many counts of the clone carrying this TCR beta chain. The data were obtained in a study of HIV-infected patients and healthy controls. Reverse transcription used around 500 ng RNA and constant-region primers for alpha and beta. Alpha and beta chain libraries were made separately by chain-specific third strand synthesis with multiplexing indices. Each cDNA molecule was barcoded, and a single primer pair amplified each chain. TCRdb re-analysed the 5' RACE reads in MiXCR, keeping a single row per CDR3 protein. Of over 8,000 distinct CDR3 sequences listed, roughly 8% are singletons. Trimming left V 5 bases short and J 3 bases short, with 11 bases between. From germline, CDR1 is SGHRS and CDR2 YFSETQ. The CDR3 runs to 14 residues. All unsorted peripheral T cells were captured because whole blood was used without fractionation.

The source of this sequence is an adult in good health. The rearrangement links TRBV5-1 to TRBJ2-2; D is ambiguous. Sequencing was done on a sample of blood. Written as DNA, the CDR3 is TGCGCCAGCAGTCGGGTTTTGGACACCGGGGAGCTGTTTTTT. Translation: CASSRVLDTGELFF.